This entry features one TCR beta chain sequence. These data belong to a study of T-cell reconstitution after alpha-beta-depleted transplantation in children. Researchers prepared the TCRbeta library using unique molecular identifiers, the study reports. In TCRdb, the PCR reads were re-called with MiXCR into one record per CDR3 protein. The top ten clones hold 4% to 5.5% of a sample with more than 200,000 distinct CDR3 sequences, 20% to 30% of them seen once. The CDR3 length is 13 residues. Germline V gene data show CDR1 as SGHRS and CDR2 as YFSETQ. V lost 0 bases, J lost 6 bases, and 9 bases lay in between.

J is TRBJ1-2 and V is TRBV5-1, with no clear D. The sample here was PBMCs, mostly from graft donor cells, taken 360 days after TCRalphabeta/CD19-depleted stem cell transplant. The clonotype comes from a female patient aged 2-10 years who had a stem cell transplant for congenital amegakaryocytic thrombocytopenia, so the T cells may come from the graft donor. CDR3 bases: TGCGCCAGCAGCTTGGCAGGAACGCATGGCTACACCTTC. It specifies CASSLAGTHGYTF.